These T cell receptor beta chains were read from a single sample in a study of CD8+ T cells in alopecia areata. Repertoires were generated with immunoSEQ multiplex PCR, while TCRdb's copy carries only in-frame clones and drops some. This table holds 150,000 to 200,000 clones, approximately 56% found once. Sequences were derived from CD4+ T cells sorted from blood, sampled at week 4, from a patient treated with tofacitinib. Source of these receptors: a human donor with alopecia areata. Each CDR3 is given with its conserved first and last residue. D genes are given only for firm matches. Clone sizes are given selectively: once, few, many, or a class where the clone is expanded.

>few|TRBV28|TRBJ2-7|-
TGTGCCAGCAATGAAGAAACCTACGAGCAGTACTTC
CASNEETYEQYF
>-|TRBV29-1|TRBJ1-4|-
TGCAGCGTTGAAGATCGACGGGCCAGCCTTGGCGAAAAACTGTTTTTT
CSVEDRRASLGEKLFF
>few|TRBV7-3|TRBJ2-1|-
TGTGCCAGCAGCTTGGATGCATTCTACAATGAGCAGTTCTTC
CASSLDAFYNEQFF
>-|TRBV7-9|TRBJ2-6|-
TGTGCCAGCAGTCCCCGGACGTCTGGGGCCAACGTCCTGACTTTC
CASSPRTSGANVLTF
>-|TRBV7-2|TRBJ2-5|TRBD2
TGTGCCAGCAGCCTAAAGCGGGGTGGGGAGACCCAGTACTTC
CASSLKRGGETQYF
>-|TRBV6-1|TRBJ1-1|-
TGTGCCAGCAGTGCGGTGTATAGCAGGGTTATGAACACTGAAGCTTTCTTT
CASSAVYSRVMNTEAFF
>-|TRBV29-1|TRBJ2-3|TRBD2
TGCAGCGTTGGTCGGTTCCTTTCCGGGACTAGGGGGACATCTAGCACAGATACGCAGTATTTT
CSVGRFLSGTRGTSSTDTQYF
>-|TRBV2|TRBJ2-1|-
TGTGCCAGCGGCTGGACTACAGATGAGCAGTTCTTC
CASGWTTDEQFF
>-|TRBV30|TRBJ1-1|-
TGTGCCTGGAGGTCTAGAGACAGACCGAGCACTGAAGCTTTCTTT
CAWRSRDRPSTEAFF
>few|TRBV5-5|TRBJ2-5|-
TGTGCCAGCAGCCGCTGGACAGCCCGGGAGACCCAGTACTTC
CASSRWTARETQYF
>few|TRBV29-1|TRBJ1-5|-
TGCAGCGCTCGGGACAACGAATACGCGCCCCAGCATTTT
CSARDNEYAPQHF
>few|TRBV7-2|TRBJ2-1|TRBD2
TGTGCCAGCAGCTTATTTGGCGGGGGGGCTAAGGAGCAGTTCTTC
CASSLFGGGAKEQFF
>-|TRBV5-4|TRBJ2-2|TRBD2
TGTGCCAGCCATCGACTAGCGGGGACCGGGGAGCTGTTTTTT
CASHRLAGTGELFF
>once|TRBV5-1|TRBJ2-1|-
TGCGCCAGCAGCTTGGGGACCAATTACAATGAGCAGTTCTTC
CASSLGTNYNEQFF
>-|TRBV27|TRBJ2-7|-
TGTGCCAGCAGTCCGTCCCGGGGGACAGCATCCTACGAGCAGTACTTC
CASSPSRGTASYEQYF
>-|TRBV15|TRBJ2-5|-
TGTGCCACCAGCAACCATGGGGCAGAAGAGACCCAGTACTTC
CATSNHGAEETQYF
>-|TRBV30|TRBJ1-2|-
TGTGCCTGTACAGCTCTATTAGGCTACACCTTC
CACTALLGYTF
>-|TRBV18|TRBJ1-1|TRBD1
TGTGCCAGCTCCCTAGACAGGGGGAACACTGAAGCTTTCTTT
CASSLDRGNTEAFF
>-|TRBV28|TRBJ2-3|TRBD1
TGTGCCAGCAGCTCTCGACAGGGCTATAGAGATACGCAGTATTTT
CASSSRQGYRDTQYF
>-|TRBV9|TRBJ2-7|TRBD1
TGTGCCAGCAGCTCCGGACAGGCGAGCTCCTACGAGCAGTACTTC
CASSSGQASSYEQYF
>-|TRBV6-1|TRBJ1-3|-
TGTGCCAGCAGTGAATTGGGCGGCGGAAACACCATATATTTT
CASSELGGGNTIYF
>-|TRBV30|TRBJ1-4|-
TGTGCCTGGAGTGAGGACTGGAGCGAAAAACTGTTTTTT
CAWSEDWSEKLFF
>-|TRBV2|TRBJ2-5|-
TGTGCCAGCAGTGAAAACAGGGAAGAGACCCAGTACTTC
CASSENREETQYF
>few|TRBV7-2|TRBJ1-1|-
TGTGCCAGCAGCTTAACCCACACTGAAGCTTTCTTT
CASSLTHTEAFF
>-|TRBV6-5|TRBJ2-2|TRBD2
TGTGCCAGCAGTCTCGGACTAGCGGGGACCGGGGAGCTGTTTTTT
CASSLGLAGTGELFF
>-|TRBV6-5|TRBJ1-2|-
TGTGCCACCACGGGACGCCCCGGCTATGGCTACACCTTC
CATTGRPGYGYTF
>few|TRBV30|TRBJ1-2|-
TGTGCCTGTAACAACAGGGTCGCGAACTATGGCTACACCTTC
CACNNRVANYGYTF
>-|TRBV29-1|TRBJ1-1|-
TGCAGCAGTATCAGGAAGAACACTGAAGCTTTCTTT
CSSIRKNTEAFF
>-|TRBV5-6|TRBJ2-7|TRBD1
TGTGCCAGCAGCTTGCAAACGGGACAGGGTATCAACGAGCAGTACTTC
CASSLQTGQGINEQYF
>-|TRBV7-3|TRBJ2-1|-
TGTGCCTCCGGGCGGGTTGGGGCGCACAATGAGCAGTTCTTC
CASGRVGAHNEQFF
>-|TRBV30|TRBJ1-5|-
TGTGCCTGGAGAGAGGGAGGTAGCAATCAGCCCCAGCATTTT
CAWREGGSNQPQHF
>-|TRBV7-8|TRBJ2-2|-
TGTGCCAGCAGCTTGGGGGGCGCTTCAAGCACCGGGGAGCTGTTTTTT
CASSLGGASSTGELFF
>-|TRBV20-1|TRBJ2-5|-
TGCAGTGCATCCGCCCCGGAGACCCAGTACTTC
CSASAPETQYF
>-|TRBV29-1|TRBJ1-6|TRBD1
TGCAGCGGTGGAGGGTTGACAGGGGATAATTCACCCCTCCACTTT
CSGGGLTGDNSPLHF
>once|TRBV20-1|TRBJ2-7|TRBD1
TGCAGTGCTACCGGACAGGGGGGACCCTTC
CSATGQGGPF
>-|TRBV28|TRBJ2-5|TRBD1
TGTGCCAGCAGCCCAACAGGGGGTGGAGAGACCCAGTACTTC
CASSPTGGGETQYF
>few|TRBV6-5|TRBJ2-5|-
TGTGCCAGCAGTTACAATAACCGCCTGGGGGAGACCCAGTACTTC
CASSYNNRLGETQYF